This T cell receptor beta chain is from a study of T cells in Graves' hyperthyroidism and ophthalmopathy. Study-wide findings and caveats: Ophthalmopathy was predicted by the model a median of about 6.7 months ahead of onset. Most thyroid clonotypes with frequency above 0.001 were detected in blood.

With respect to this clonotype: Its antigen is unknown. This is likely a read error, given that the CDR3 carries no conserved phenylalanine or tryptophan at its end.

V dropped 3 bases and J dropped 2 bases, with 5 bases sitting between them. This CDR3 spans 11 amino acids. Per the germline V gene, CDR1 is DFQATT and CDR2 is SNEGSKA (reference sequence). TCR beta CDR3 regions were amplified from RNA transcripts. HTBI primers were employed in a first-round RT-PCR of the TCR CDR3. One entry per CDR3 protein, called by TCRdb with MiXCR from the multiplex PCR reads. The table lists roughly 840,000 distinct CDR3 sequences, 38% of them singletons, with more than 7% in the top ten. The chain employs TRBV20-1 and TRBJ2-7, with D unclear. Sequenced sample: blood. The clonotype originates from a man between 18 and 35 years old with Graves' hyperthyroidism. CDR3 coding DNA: TGCAGTGCTAGGGCGGCCTACGAGCAGTACTCC. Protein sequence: CSARAAYEQYS.